This T cell receptor beta chain was identified during a study of CD8+CD57+ T cells in acquired aplastic anemia. V gave up 0 bases and J gave up 0 bases; unmatched junction bases: 7. The germline V gene has CDR1 MNHEY and CDR2 SVGEGT. This CDR3 spans 17 amino acids. Genomic DNA was employed as the template in profiling TCR beta VDJ and CDR3. Each CDR3 protein gets one entry after TCRdb re-called the reads with MiXCR. This repertoire shows about 250,000 distinct CDR3 sequences, approximately 45% found once; its top ten account for about 7.8%. Whoever was chosen for sequencing had shown CD8+CD57+ cell expansion by flow cytometry. The patients, all of them, had severe acquired aplastic anemia. This clonotype was counted at least ten times.

Sequences were obtained from sorted CD4+, CD8+, or CD8+CD57+ T cells (not recorded which) from PBMCs. V is TRBV6-2 or TRBV6-3 and J is TRBJ2-7; 8 nucleotides agree with TRBD1. The receptor comes from a human donor with aplastic anemia. Here the CDR3 reads CASSYSITGGNSYEQYF. CDR3 bases: TGTGCCAGCAGTTACTCGATAACAGGGGGAAACTCCTACGAGCAGTACTTC.